This note documents a single TCR beta chain sequence. The CDR3 loop spans 15 amino acids. V lost 6 bases, J lost 9 bases, and 21 bases lay in between. Per germline, CDR1 MNHEY and CDR2 SVGAGI. Some clones are missing from TCRdb's copy, which holds only in-frame ones; the method was immunoSEQ multiplex PCR. In the table there are around 170,000 clones, approximately 88% of which are singletons. This record comes from a study of blood T cell repertoires in COVID-19. The rearrangement uses TRBV6-5 and TRBJ1-5; tentatively, D is TRBD1 (6 bases). Specimen: peripheral blood. The sequence was collected from a woman aged 55-69 years with acute or convalescent COVID-19. For the CDR3, the DNA is TGTGCCAGCAGGACCGAGGAGGGGGGGGTTGGGCCCCAGCATTTT. It codes for CASRTEEGGVGPQHF.